This TCR beta chain was sequenced during a study of OX40 agonist ivuxolimab in advanced cancers. Regarding the research as a whole: Ivuxolimab, which targeted the costimulatory receptor OX40 (CD134), was an agonistic, fully human IgG2 monoclonal antibody. Intravenous ivuxolimab was administered to patients every 2 weeks at six dose levels: 0.01, 0.1, 0.3, 1.5, 3 and 10 mg/kg. Of the approximately 53 patients in dose escalation, about 20 had hepatocellular carcinoma, some 15 had melanoma, 9 had renal cell carcinoma and 9 had head and neck cancer. In the dose-escalation cohort, roughly 80% of patients were male, and the mean age was roughly 60 years, with a range of roughly 20 to 85. Prior anti-PD-1, anti-PD-L1 or anti-CTLA-4 therapy was permitted, and checkpoint inhibitors had been received by roughly two fifths of dose-escalation patients. Partial responses occurred in three dose-escalation patients: two with cutaneous melanoma and one with hepatocellular carcinoma. Peripheral TCRbeta sequencing aimed to test whether ivuxolimab altered TCR sequence diversity and caused clonal T-cell expansion. The monotherapy dose-escalation portion (N ≈ 50 patients) of the phase I ivuxolimab trial is reported in the paper.

The count of this clone is one. No antigen is known for it. No quality values exist for individual bases; no much larger clone is one base distant. The trial excluded patients who had a history of autoimmune disease or who were on systemic immunosuppression. Peripheral blood for TCR sequencing was collected from all dose cohorts at baseline, on cycle 4 day 1, and on cycle 7 day 1. The samples were drawn from a first-in-human, open-label, multicenter phase I dose-escalation trial of ivuxolimab. Adults with locally advanced or metastatic head and neck squamous cell, hepatocellular, melanoma or renal cell carcinoma were enrolled in the trial. Before TCR sequencing, CD4+ T cells and CD8+ T cells were sorted from peripheral blood as separate populations. There are 14 amino acids in the CDR3, from cysteine to phenylalanine inclusive. The only DNA kept is the CDR3, 42 bases in frame from the first base. V is reduced by 3 bases and J by 5 bases, leaving a spacing of 13 bases between them. Sequences SGHAT (CDR1) and FQNNGV (CDR2) are obtained from the germline V gene.

What the research found in general, with its limitations: At doses from 0.1 to 3.0 mg/kg, clonal expansion was seen in both CD4+ and CD8+ blood T cells between baseline and week 6. Low levels of normalized T-cell clonal expansion were also seen in some patients who did not respond. In the 0.1-3.0 mg/kg groups, partial responders had among the lowest normalized peripheral clonal expansion, particularly in CD8+ T cells. Antigen specificity was not determined for the clonally expanded peripheral T cells. On average, CD8+ T cells showed more expanded clones than CD4+ T cells after ivuxolimab.

Genomic DNA was isolated from the sorted cells so that the TCRbeta CDR3 region could be sequenced. The immunoSEQ Assay was used to sequence the TCRbeta CDR3 regions. The immuneACCESS repertoire file appears here via TCRdb, limited to in-frame rearrangements. These files lack a portion of the clones; in checked studies, under half of the deficit traces to unresolved V genes, and the cause of the others is not known. Recorded for this sample are 65,000 to 80,000 clones; approximately 91% of them occurred a single time. The ten largest account for roughly 13% of the sample. This sample comprised CD4+ or CD8+ T cells sorted from blood, obtained in a trial of the OX40 agonist ivuxolimab. Recombination joined TRBV11-2 with TRBJ2-5, with TRBD2 tentatively as D gene (5 bases match). This clonotype was obtained from an adult with an advanced solid tumor such as melanoma, head and neck, liver or kidney cancer. The CDR3: CASSFGVERETQYF. The nucleotide sequence is given as TGTGCCAGCAGCTTCGGGGTAGAACGCGAGACCCAGTACTTC. Reference TRBV11-2 and TRBJ2-5 genes cover what lies past the CDR3, so the full variable domain is EAGVAQSPRYKIIEKRQSVAFWCNPISGHATLYWYQQILGQGPKLLIQFQNNGVVDDSQLPKDRFSAERLKGVDSTLKIQPAKLEDSAVYLCASSFGVERETQYFGPGTRLLVL.